This is a list of T cell receptor beta chains from one sample in a study of technical replicates of blood from a handful of donors. This table comes from immunoSEQ multiplex PCR, and its TCRdb copy is limited to in-frame clones, with some not included. The profile shows around 68,000 clones, 95% to 98% of them singletons. Sequenced sample: T cells isolated from PBMCs. Source of these receptors: a human donor in good health. Both conserved end residues are part of each CDR3. D genes are given only for firm matches. Clone size is stated in some rows and not others, as once, few, many or a class when expanded.

TRBJ2-7,-,TRBV4-2,-,CASSQVPSYEQYF,TGTGCCAGCAGCCAAGTACCCAGTTACGAGCAGTACTTC
TRBJ1-5,-,TRBV28,few,CASSSGHSNQPQHF,TGTGCCAGCAGTTCGGGACACAGCAATCAGCCCCAGCATTTT
TRBJ2-3,-,TRBV19,once,CASSIQRTDPDTQYF,TGTGCCAGTAGTATACAACGGACAGACCCAGATACGCAGTATTTT
TRBJ1-5,TRBD1,TRBV6-6,-,CASRQGAGNQPQHF,TGTGCCAGCAGACAGGGGGCTGGCAATCAGCCCCAGCATTTT
TRBJ1-1,TRBD1,TRBV7-2,-,CASSSRTGRNPEAFF,TGTGCCAGCAGCTCACGGACAGGCAGGAACCCTGAAGCTTTCTTT
TRBJ1-2,TRBD1,TRBV7-9,-,CASSFQGDYGYTF,TGTGCCAGCAGCTTTCAGGGGGACTATGGCTACACCTTC
TRBJ2-7,TRBD2,TRBV7-3,-,CASSLIAGVADEQYF,TGTGCCAGCAGCTTAATAGCGGGAGTAGCGGACGAGCAGTACTTC
TRBJ2-6,-,TRBV28,-,CASSPHRSSGANVLTF,TGTGCCAGCAGCCCTCACCGGAGCTCTGGGGCCAACGTCCTGACTTTC
TRBJ1-1,-,TRBV5-5,-,CASSLGGQLNTEAFF,TGTGCCAGCAGCTTGGGAGGGCAATTGAACACTGAAGCTTTCTTT
TRBJ2-2,-,TRBV9,-,CASSVGPAGKLNTGELFF,TGTGCCAGCAGCGTAGGCCCAGCGGGCAAACTTAACACCGGGGAGCTGTTTTTT
TRBJ1-5,TRBD1,TRBV18,-,CASSPPTQGGQPQHF,TGTGCCAGCTCACCACCGACACAGGGGGGTCAGCCCCAGCATTTT
TRBJ1-1,-,TRBV7-9,-,CASSLYQVNTEAFF,TGTGCCAGCAGCCTCTACCAGGTTAACACTGAAGCTTTCTTT
TRBJ1-5,-,TRBV6-5,-,CASSYQGQPQHF,TGTGCCAGCAGTTACCAGGGACAGCCCCAGCATTTT
TRBJ2-7,-,TRBV6-5,-,CASSYGGNEQYF,TGTGCCAGCAGTTACGGAGGGAACGAGCAGTACTTC
TRBJ2-7,TRBD2,TRBV27,-,CASSLVGGSFYEQYF,TGTGCCAGCAGTTTAGTTGGCGGGAGTTTCTACGAGCAGTACTTC
TRBJ2-2,-,TRBV28,-,CASRKGGENTGELFF,TGTGCCAGCAGGAAAGGCGGGGAGAACACCGGGGAGCTGTTTTTT
TRBJ2-7,-,TRBV9,-,CASSVDNAYEQYF,TGTGCCAGCAGCGTAGACAACGCCTACGAGCAGTACTTC
TRBJ2-7,-,TRBV6-1,-,CASSGAGGYEQYF,TGTGCCAGCAGTGGAGCCGGTGGTTACGAGCAGTACTTC
TRBJ2-7,TRBD1,TRBV7-8,once,CASSLGATGGEQYF,TGTGCCAGCAGCTTAGGCGCCACAGGGGGAGAGCAGTACTTC
TRBJ2-7,TRBD2,TRBV6-5,-,CASSYGTSANYEQYF,TGTGCCAGCAGTTACGGCACTAGCGCCAACTACGAGCAGTACTTC
TRBJ1-1,-,TRBV16,-,CASSPRGADTEAFF,TGTGCCAGCAGCCCCCGGGGGGCCGACACTGAAGCTTTCTTT
TRBJ1-2,-,TRBV6-5,-,CASSYQPHRGYTF,TGTGCCAGCAGTTACCAACCTCACCGGGGCTACACCTTC
TRBJ2-5,-,TRBV6-1,-,CASVREADGETQYF,TGTGCCAGTGTAAGAGAGGCGGATGGGGAGACCCAGTACTTC
TRBJ2-3,-,TRBV6-5,-,CASSYSTLGMGQYF,TGTGCCAGCAGTTACTCGACATTAGGAATGGGGCAGTATTTT
TRBJ2-2,TRBD1,TRBV28,-,CASSFPGGQGEYTGELFF,TGTGCCAGCAGTTTCCCCGGCGGCCAGGGGGAGTACACCGGGGAGCTGTTTTTT
TRBJ1-1,TRBD1,TRBV6-6,-,CASSPGGTEAFF,TGTGCCAGCAGTCCAGGGGGCACTGAAGCTTTCTTT
TRBJ1-2,TRBD1,TRBV6-5,-,CASSPGQGNYGYTF,TGTGCCAGCAGCCCGGGACAGGGGAACTATGGCTACACCTTC
TRBJ1-1,TRBD1,TRBV28,-,CASGAPGQGKEAFF,TGTGCCAGCGGCGCCCCGGGACAGGGGAAGGAAGCTTTCTTT
TRBJ1-1,-,TRBV14,once,CASSQNRNTEAFF,TGTGCCAGCAGCCAAAACAGGAACACTGAAGCTTTCTTT
TRBJ1-1,-,TRBV30,few,CAWSYITEAFF,TGTGCCTGGAGCTATATTACTGAAGCTTTCTTT
TRBJ2-7,TRBD2,TRBV4-3,-,CASSQYPTAGTSGRFAYEQYF,TGCGCCAGCAGCCAGTATCCCACGGCCGGGACTAGCGGGAGGTTCGCCTACGAGCAGTACTTC